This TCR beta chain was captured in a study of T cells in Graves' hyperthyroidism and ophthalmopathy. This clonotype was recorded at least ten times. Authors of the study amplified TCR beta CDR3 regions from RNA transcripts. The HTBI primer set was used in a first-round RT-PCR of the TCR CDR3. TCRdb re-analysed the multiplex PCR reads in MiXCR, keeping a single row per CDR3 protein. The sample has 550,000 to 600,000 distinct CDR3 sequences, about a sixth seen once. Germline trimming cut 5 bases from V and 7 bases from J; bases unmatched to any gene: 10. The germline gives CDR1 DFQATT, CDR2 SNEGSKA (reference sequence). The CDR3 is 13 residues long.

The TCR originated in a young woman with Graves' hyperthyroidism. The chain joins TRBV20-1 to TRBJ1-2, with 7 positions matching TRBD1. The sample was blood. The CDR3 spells CSAFETGTSGYTF. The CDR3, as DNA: TGCAGTGCTTTCGAGACAGGGACAAGTGGCTACACCTTC.